The clone carrying this T cell receptor (beta chain) was detected ten times or more. What it recognizes is unknown. The investigators amplified TCR beta CDR3 regions from RNA transcripts. During a first-round RT-PCR of the TCR CDR3, the HTBI primer set was used. TCRdb analysed the multiplex PCR reads with MiXCR anew, one entry per CDR3 protein. The table records hundreds of thousands of distinct CDR3 sequences, roughly 14% of them present only once. This record belongs to a study of T cells in Graves' hyperthyroidism and ophthalmopathy. The study's findings and limits: Before onset, ophthalmopathy was predicted by the model a median about 6.2 months earlier. Most clonotypes expanded in the thyroid (above 0.001) were also present in blood.

A NOSPECS grade of at least 4, a Clinical Activity Score of at least 3 and duration under 3 months were recorded in ophthalmopathy patients. Diagnoses were made from clinical symptoms, serum measures (thyroxine and TRAb), thyroid ultrasound and orbital computed tomography. CDR1 and CDR2 (germline): SEHNR, FQNEAQ (reference sequence). The CDR3 contains 14 residues. Trimming cost V 5 bases and J 5 bases, with 15 bases left between them. This TCR was recovered from a man aged 18 to 30 with Graves' ophthalmopathy. The material sequenced was blood. V gene TRBV7-9 combines with J gene TRBJ1-1; unclear D gene. CDR3 bases: TGTGCCAGCAGCCAAATGTTGGGGTCAACTGAAGCTTTCTTT. This translates into CASSQMLGSTEAFF.